The entry that follows covers one T cell receptor beta chain sequence. What it binds is not known. This sample stems from a study of cytotoxic CD8 clonotypes in ibrutinib-treated CLL. Study findings and constraints: Clonality correlated strongly with circulating CD8+ T cells and exceeded age-matched healthy donors at baseline.

Only in-frame clones appear in the TCRdb table, and some are missing; sequencing was by immunoSEQ multiplex PCR. The repertoire has roughly 170,000 clones, under 85% of them found once; the top ten carry about 4.6%. This receptor was obtained from a human donor with chronic lymphocytic leukemia. The source material was PBMCs, sampled after 24 months of ibrutinib treatment.

CDR3 sequence: CASSLALGAAHEQYF. CDR3 in DNA: TGCGCCAGCAGCTTGGCCCTAGGGGCAGCCCACGAGCAGTACTTC. V gene TRBV5-1 combines with J gene TRBJ2-7; possible D gene TRBD1, 5 bases. V dropped 0 bases and J dropped 5 bases, with 15 bases sitting between them. The CDR3 covers 15 residues. Germline V lookup: CDR1 SGHRS, CDR2 YFSETQ.